These T cell receptor beta chains were read from a single sample in a study of low-dose radiotherapy and immunotherapy resistance in tumors. A single record per CDR3 protein comes from TCRdb applying MiXCR to the reads. The sample holds around 83,000 distinct CDR3 sequences; around 18% are singletons and the top ten take approximately 6%. This specimen consisted of PBMCs, obtained before treatment. These TCRs come from a male donor with prostate cancer. Each CDR3 is given with its conserved first and last residue. The order of the fields is D gene, V gene, clone size, J gene, CDR3 protein, CDR3 DNA. The D gene is left open where the match is weak. The size entry is marked missing in some rows and otherwise reads once, few, many or a size class.

TRBD2,TRBV9,-,TRBJ2-3,CPSSGRQTTETQYF,TGTCCCAGCAGCGGGAGACAGACGACAGAAACGCAGTATTTT
-,TRBV7-9,many,TRBJ1-2,CASSLDRDFLPLYGYTF,TGTGCCAGCAGCTTAGACCGGGACTTCCTACCATTATATGGCTACACCTTC
TRBD1,TRBV28,many,TRBJ2-4,CASSLEQGKNIQYF,TGTGCCAGCAGTTTAGAACAGGGGAAAAACATTCAGTACTTC
-,TRBV9,many,TRBJ1-1,CASSVNRADTEAFF,TGTGCCAGCAGCGTAAACCGGGCAGACACTGAAGCTTTCTTT
TRBD1,TRBV5-1,many,TRBJ2-1,CASSLGAGQGINEQFF,TGTGCCAGCAGCTTGGGGGCGGGACAGGGGATCAATGAGCAGTTCTTC
TRBD1,TRBV7-3,-,TRBJ2-7,CASSSTGVDEQYF,TGTGCCAGCAGCTCTACAGGGGTCGACGAGCAGTACTTC
-,TRBV6-2/TRBV6-3,many,TRBJ1-5,CASSYLDFNQPQHF,TGTGCCAGCAGTTATCTGGACTTTAATCAGCCCCAGCATTTT
-,TRBV29-1,many,TRBJ2-3,CSVEGGTDTQYF,TGCAGCGTTGAAGGAGGGACAGATACGCAGTATTTT
TRBD2,TRBV7-2,many,TRBJ2-7,CASSLASGGTYEQYF,TGTGCCAGCAGCTTAGCCAGCGGGGGGACCTACGAGCAGTACTTC
-,TRBV28,many,TRBJ2-1,CASSEGTNNEQFF,TGTGCCAGCAGTGAGGGGACCAACAATGAGCAGTTCTTC
TRBD2,TRBV30,many,TRBJ2-5,CAWSVAGGIETQYF,TGTGCCTGGAGTGTTGCGGGGGGGATAGAGACCCAGTACTTC
TRBD1,TRBV30,few,TRBJ1-5,CAWNPGTGWNQPQHF,TGTGCCTGGAACCCAGGGACAGGGTGGAATCAGCCCCAGCATTTT
-,TRBV20-1,many,TRBJ2-3,CSAPREGALDTQYF,TGCAGTGCCCCACGGGAGGGGGCATTAGATACGCAGTATTTT
TRBD2,TRBV3-1,many,TRBJ2-3,CASSQDGTSGTDTQYF,TGTGCCAGCAGCCAAGATGGGACTAGCGGCACAGATACGCAGTATTTT
-,TRBV7-3,many,TRBJ2-1,CASSPTAGGSYNEQFF,TGTGCCAGCAGCCCAACCGCCGGCGGCTCCTACAATGAGCAGTTCTTC
-,TRBV4-2,many,TRBJ1-2,CASSQATRTYGYTF,TGTGCCAGCAGCCAAGCTACCAGAACATATGGCTACACCTTC
TRBD2,TRBV4-1,many,TRBJ2-4,CASSQPGLAGKNIQYF,TGCGCCAGCAGCCAACCGGGACTAGCGGGGAAAAACATTCAGTACTTC
-,TRBV3-1,many,TRBJ1-5,CASSHREKQPQHF,TGTGCCAGCAGCCACAGAGAGAAACAGCCCCAGCATTTT
TRBD2,TRBV3-1,many,TRBJ2-3,CASSQRAGGHSDTQYF,TGTGCCAGCAGCCAAAGAGCGGGGGGGCATTCAGATACGCAGTATTTT